Shown below are 13 T cell receptor beta chains from a single sample sequenced in a study of blood T cell repertoires in COVID-19. Libraries were prepared by immunoSEQ multiplex PCR; TCRdb keeps only in-frame clonotypes and omits some of them. The sample shows roughly 200,000 clones, 88% of them seen only once. The specimen sequenced was peripheral blood. These receptors were obtained from a woman in her twenties or thirties with acute or convalescent COVID-19.

V gene TRBV19 combines with J gene TRBJ2-7, with D possibly being TRBD2 (6 bases). V lost 10 bases and J lost 3, with 16 bases in between. CDR1 is LNHDA and CDR2 is SQIVND in the germline V gene (reference sequence). The CDR3 spans 13 residues. DNA of the CDR3: TGTGCCACCCGGGGGACTGGGGGCTACGAGCAGTACTTC. Residues: CATRGTGGYEQYF.

This clone was seen only once. The chain links TRBV19 to TRBJ2-5; possible D gene TRBD1, 6 bases. V was shortened by 7 bases and J by 3 bases, with 15 bases between the two germline ends. From germline, CDR1 is LNHDA and CDR2 SQIVND (reference sequence). The CDR3 length is 14 residues. In nucleotides, the CDR3 is TGTGCCAGTAATGGGGGCATCCGAAAAGAGACCCAGTACTTC. It translates to CASNGGIRKETQYF.

The rearrangement uses TRBV27 and TRBJ2-7, with a weak D call TRBD2 (6 bases). CDR1 and CDR2 (germline): MNHEY, SMNVEV (reference sequence). The V gene lost 5 bases and the J gene lost 7 bases, with 18 bases spanning the gap. This CDR3 has 14 residues. In DNA form, the CDR3 reads TGTGCCAGCAGTCAGCAGGGTGGGACTGGTGAGCAGTACTTC. As protein: CASSQQGGTGEQYF.

This clone has just one count. CDR3 protein: CASSQTSGKQYF. The CDR3 bases are TGTGCCAGCAGCCAGACTAGCGGTAAGCAGTATTTT. The chain links TRBV27 to TRBJ2-3; 9 bases align to TRBD2. This CDR3 region has 12 residues. Unmatched junction bases numbered 6, after V lost 6 bases and J lost 11 bases. CDR1 is MNHEY and CDR2 is SMNVEV in the germline V gene (reference sequence).

The V and J genes are TRBV19 and TRBJ2-7, with 10 positions matching TRBD1. Germline V gives CDR1 LNHDA, CDR2 SQIVND (reference sequence). The CDR3 has 13 residues. With 4 bases clipped from V and 5 bases from J, the junction kept 2 bases outside the gene matches. This CDR3 is CASSRQGANEQYF. In DNA form, the CDR3 reads TGTGCCAGTAGTAGACAGGGGGCGAACGAGCAGTACTTC.

The chain employs TRBV19 and TRBJ2-7; D gene uncertain. This CDR3 is built from 13 residues. The V end was cut by 5 bases, the J end by 7 bases, with 15 bases between. The V gene's germline CDR1 is LNHDA and CDR2 SQIVND (reference sequence). The CDR3 spells CASSLTYNREQYF. CDR3 sequence (DNA): TGTGCCAGTAGTCTCACATACAACAGAGAGCAGTACTTC.

The chain couples TRBV2 to TRBJ1-1, with D unresolved. V dropped 7 bases and J dropped 7 bases, with 13 bases sitting between them. CDR3 length: 12 residues. Germline CDR1 is SNHLY and CDR2 is FYNNEI. The CDR3 spells CASTYYEVEAFF. The DNA for the CDR3 is TGTGCCAGCACTTATTATGAGGTTGAAGCTTTCTTT. The entire variable domain, with the rest obtained from reference TRBV2 and TRBJ1-1, is as follows: EPEVTQTPSHQVTQMGQEVILRCVPISNHLYFYWYRQILGQKVEFLVSFYNNEISEKSEIFDDQFSVERPDGSNFTLKIRSTKLEDSAMYFCASTYYEVEAFFGQGTRLTVV.

The chain is built from TRBV6-2 or TRBV6-3 and TRBJ2-7, with 14 bases aligning to TRBD2. Germline V gives CDR1 MNHEY, CDR2 SVGEGT. The CDR3 is 16 residues long. The junction had 10 bases not matched to a gene; V was cut back by 6 bases and J by 6 bases. CDR3 nucleotide sequence: TGTGCCAGCAGGCCTCGACTAGCGGGAGGGCTCGGCGAGCAGTACTTC. Its protein product is CASRPRLAGGLGEQYF.

This clone was counted once. V is TRBV27 and J is TRBJ1-6; 9 bases agree with TRBD1. In germline, CDR1 is MNHEY, CDR2 SMNVEV (reference sequence). The CDR3 is made up of 17 amino acids. Unmatched junction bases numbered 10, after V lost 3 bases and J lost 7 bases. The CDR3 loop is CASSFSRTGASNSPLHF. The CDR3 nucleotides read TGTGCCAGCAGTTTCTCGAGGACAGGGGCGTCCAATTCACCCCTCCACTTT.

The genes are TRBV20-1 and TRBJ1-5; no clear D. The CDR3 is 13 amino acids. Trimming took 3 bases from V and 1 from J, leaving 7 bases between them. CDR1 is DFQATT, CDR2 SNEGSKA, per germline (reference sequence). CDR3 protein: CSASYTSNQPQHF. The DNA of the CDR3 is TGCAGTGCTAGTTACACAAGCAATCAGCCCCAGCATTTT.

The V call is TRBV6-6, the J call TRBJ2-5; the D is unclear. V was pared by 8 bases and J by 2 bases, with 3 bases between. The V gene's germline CDR1 is MNHNY and CDR2 SVGAGI (reference sequence). The CDR3 extends over 10 amino acids. Here the CDR3 reads CASEQETQYF. The CDR3 DNA reads TGTGCCAGCGAGCAAGAGACCCAGTACTTC.

The chain has TRBV11-2 and TRBJ2-1, with 11 nucleotides matching TRBD2. This CDR3 is built from 15 residues. Germline CDR1 reads SGHAT; CDR2 reads FQNNGV. J lost 5 bases, V lost 4 bases, and 4 bases had no gene match. CDR3 coding DNA: TGTGCCAGCAGCTCAACTAGCGGGAGTGACAATGAGCAGTTCTTC. This gives the protein CASSSTSGSDNEQFF.

This chain uses TRBV6-6 with TRBJ2-7; D may be TRBD2 (5 bases). Trimming removed 8 bases from V and 3 bases from J, with 14 bases in between. Per the germline V gene, CDR1 is MNHNY and CDR2 is SVGAGI (reference sequence). The CDR3 length is 13 residues. In nucleotides, the CDR3 is TGTGCCAGCCAAAGGATGGGAGACTACGAGCAGTACTTC. Translating gives CASQRMGDYEQYF.